This T cell receptor beta chain appears in the sequencing data of a study of control samples from healthy donors and cancer patients (dated by TCRdb to the early 2020s). As for this clone: The target of this receptor is not known. Base qualities are not provided; no much larger clone lies one nucleotide away.

Libraries were prepared through the immunoSEQ multiplex PCR assay. TCRdb took over this immuneACCESS table, retaining in-frame rearrangements with V and J assigned. Such tables are incomplete; in checked studies, under half of the missing clones stem from an unresolved V gene, and the remainder is unexplained. For this sample the table gives 130,000 to 150,000 clones, of which roughly 90% were detected only once. Jointly, the top ten make up 4.9% of the sample. Taken from the germline V gene, the CDR1 and CDR2 loops are SGHVS and FQNEAQ. The cysteine opens and the phenylalanine closes a CDR3 of 14 amino acids. Here the CDR3 DNA is all that survives: 42 bases in frame from base 1. Germline trimming: 5 bases from V, 4 bases from J; junction bases outside gene matches: 8.

Sequenced sample: blood. This clonotype was sampled from a man aged 25 to 45 in good health. The chain is made from TRBV7-8 and TRBJ2-7, with 7 central nucleotides matching TRBD1. The nucleotides are TGTGCCAGCAGCGTCACAGGGGTCGGGTACGAGCAGTACTTC. The resulting protein is CASSVTGVGYEQYF.